What follows are 30 T cell receptor beta chains derived from one specimen sequenced in a study of T-cell reconstitution after alpha-beta-depleted transplantation in children. TCRbeta library preparation incorporated unique molecular identifiers. A single record per CDR3 protein comes from TCRdb applying MiXCR to the PCR reads. The sample has over 150,000 distinct CDR3 sequences; about 6.6% are singletons. Sequenced here: PBMCs, sampled before TCRalphabeta/CD19-depleted stem cell transplant. All receptors derive from a boy aged 2-9 years with acute lymphoblastic leukemia, due to receive a stem cell transplant.

This clonotype was counted many times. The rearrangement links TRBV7-2 to TRBJ2-3; 8 bases agree with TRBD2. The CDR3 runs 17 residues. Germline V gene sequence: CDR1 SGHTA, CDR2 FQGNSA. The V gene end was trimmed by 3 bases and the J gene end by 3 bases; junction bases not matched to a gene: 11. The CDR3 spells CASSFPELRGGTDTQYF. The CDR3, as DNA: TGTGCCAGCAGCTTCCCGGAACTCCGGGGGGGGACAGATACGCAGTATTTT.

The sample holds many counts of this clonotype. The chain has TRBV21-1 and TRBJ2-3; TRBD1 is the table's D call, not checked against the DNA. TRBV21-1 is a known pseudogene. This CDR3 comprises 19 residues. CDR3 region: CAIPHSAGQDRGFTDTQYF. DNA for the CDR3: TGTGCCATTCCACACTCCGCGGGCCAGGACAGGGGGTTCACAGATACGCAGTATTTT.

This clonotype occurred many times. The gene calls are TRBV7-9 and TRBJ2-7, with TRBD1 matching over 9 bases. With V trimmed by 6 bases and J by 7 bases, 7 bases remained unmatched. There are 13 residues in the CDR3. The germline gives CDR1 SEHNR, CDR2 FQNEAQ (reference sequence). CDR3 nucleotides: TGTGCCAGCAGTCCTGACAGGGGGAGTGAGCAGTACTTC. Translation: CASSPDRGSEQYF.

This clonotype was observed a few times. CDR3 in DNA: TGTGCCAGCAGTTTACCCAGGGAATTCACTGAAGCTTTCTTT. Protein product: CASSLPREFTEAFF. V usage is TRBV28 and J usage is TRBJ1-1, with D maybe TRBD1 (5 bases). CDR3 length: 14 amino acids. Germline lookup yields CDR1 MDHEN and CDR2 SYDVKM. Trimming cost V 2 bases and J 4 bases, with 11 bases left between them.

This clonotype was recorded at least ten times. The chain couples TRBV5-1 to TRBJ2-1; 7 bases match TRBD1. CDR1 SGHRS and CDR2 YFSETQ come from the germline V gene. This CDR3 has 15 residues. V dropped 4 bases and J dropped 3; count of bases not matched to a gene: 7. This CDR3 is CASSKRGQNYNEQFF. CDR3 bases: TGCGCCAGCAGCAAACGGGGACAGAACTACAATGAGCAGTTCTTC.

This clonotype has a count of ten or more. The rearrangement links TRBV6-5 to TRBJ1-4, with no clear D. Germline-derived CDR1 and CDR2 are MNHEY and SVGAGI. Trimming took 0 bases from V and 0 from J, leaving 2 bases between them. The CDR3 loop spans 14 amino acids. The CDR3 loop reads CASSYSATNEKLFF. The CDR3 DNA follows: TGTGCCAGCAGTTACTCAGCAACTAATGAAAAACTGTTTTTT.

The chain combines TRBV11-2 with TRBJ1-1; no clear D. Trimming cost V 5 bases and J 7 bases, with 17 bases left between them. The V gene's germline CDR1 is SGHAT and CDR2 FQNNGV. There are 14 residues in the CDR3. The chain's CDR3 is CASSNTAAASEAFF. CDR3 DNA sequence: TGTGCCAGCAGCAACACGGCAGCTGCTAGTGAAGCTTTCTTT.

In its sample, this clonotype was seen many times. The chain carries TRBV28 and TRBJ2-6; 8 nucleotides line up with TRBD1. The CDR3 is 18 amino acids. Germline V CDR1 and CDR2: MDHEN, SYDVKM. The V and J ends lost 2 bases and 0 bases, in that order; junction bases with no gene match: 6. The CDR3 region is CASSLPGTGLSGANVLTF. The CDR3, as DNA: TGTGCCAGCAGTTTACCCGGGACAGGACTCTCTGGGGCCAACGTCCTGACTTTC.

As concerns this clonotype: A much larger clonotype is one base distant, so this may be a read error. V is TRBV29-1 and J is TRBJ1-4; D unresolved. The CDR3 covers 12 residues. Germline CDR1 reads SQVTM; CDR2 reads ANQGSEA. V was clipped by 7 bases and J by 4 bases, with 10 bases between them. CDR3: CSGGRSNEKLFF. CDR3 bases: TGCAGCGGCGGCAGGAGTAATGAAAAACTGTTTTTT.

The chain links TRBV7-8 to TRBJ2-1, with 8 nucleotides matching TRBD2. CDR3 size: 19 residues. Germline lookup yields CDR1 SGHVS and CDR2 FQNEAQ. V shed 11 bases and J 2 bases; nucleotides not matched to a gene: 23. CDR3 nucleotide sequence: TGTGCCGCGGGACGCTATCAGCGGGGGCCGTCCCGTACCTACAATGAGCAGTTCTTC. This sequence encodes CAAGRYQRGPSRTYNEQFF.

This clonotype turned up a few times. The gene calls are TRBV20-1 and TRBJ2-1, with a weak D call TRBD2 (6 bases). Germline CDR1 is DFQATT and CDR2 is SNEGSKA (reference sequence). CDR3 length equals 14 residues. Trimming shortened V by 3 bases and J by 4 bases, and 13 bases separated the two germline ends. CDR3 sequence reads: CSARGRDGYNEQFF. The CDR3, as DNA: TGCAGTGCTAGGGGGCGGGACGGGTACAATGAGCAGTTCTTC.

At least ten counts were recorded for this clonotype. The V call is TRBV20-1, the J call TRBJ2-3; 9 bases match TRBD1. The CDR3 sequence is 15 residues long. CDR1 DFQATT and CDR2 SNEGSKA come from the germline V gene (reference sequence). V dropped 5 bases and J dropped 10; count of bases not matched to a gene: 16. CDR3 nucleotides: TGCAGTGCTGTAAGACAGGGGGAGCATACCGGCGCGCAGTATTTT. Residues: CSAVRQGEHTGAQYF.

The chain links TRBV20-1 to TRBJ2-7, with TRBD2 matching over 9 bases. This CDR3 is 16 amino acids long. Per germline, CDR1 DFQATT and CDR2 SNEGSKA (reference sequence). The CDR3 DNA sequence: TGCAGCCAAGCAATTACAAGTCTTAGCGGGGGCAACGAGCAGTACTTC. Its translation: CSQAITSLSGGNEQYF.

The table lists this clonotype with a few counts. The genes are TRBV20-1 and TRBJ1-1; TRBD1 matches at 12 bases. The CDR3 consists of 15 residues. The germline gives CDR1 DFQATT, CDR2 SNEGSKA (reference sequence). The junction had 6 bases not matched to a gene; V was cut back by 0 bases and J by 7 bases. CDR3 DNA: TGCAGTGCTAGAGACCGGGACAGGGGGCAGGGTGAAGCTTTCTTT. Protein: CSARDRDRGQGEAFF.

This clonotype was seen a few times. This chain connects TRBV11-2 to TRBJ1-5; TRBD1 is a possible D gene (5 bases). This CDR3 is 14 amino acids long. The germline V gene encodes CDR1 SGHAT and CDR2 FQNNGV. Between the trimmed V and J ends, which lost 5 bases and 4 bases, there was a span of 12 bases. In nucleotides, the CDR3 is TGTGCCAGCAGCGGGGCCCCGAGAAATCAGCCCCAGCATTTT. Translated: CASSGAPRNQPQHF.

This clonotype occurred many times. The V gene is TRBV5-1, the J gene TRBJ2-6; D remains unclear. Trimming took off 3 bases at V and 1 base at J, with 5 bases between the two ends. From germline, CDR1 is SGHRS and CDR2 YFSETQ. The CDR3 is 14 residues long. CDR3 bases: TGCGCCAGCAGCTCGACTTCTGGGGCCAACGTCCTGACTTTC. It yields the protein CASSSTSGANVLTF.

The rearrangement links TRBV5-8 to TRBJ1-5; the match to TRBD1 covers 7 bases. Per germline, CDR1 SGHTS and CDR2 YDEGEE. There are 17 residues in the CDR3. V trimming: 4 bases; J trimming: 6 bases; junction bases outside the gene matches: 16. The CDR3 DNA follows: TGTGCCAGCAGCCGTTTCCCCTTAACAGGGGTTAGTCAGCCCCAGCATTTT. Translating it yields CASSRFPLTGVSQPQHF.

This clonotype was counted ten times or more. This chain connects TRBV28 to TRBJ2-3; D is uncertain. The germline V gene has CDR1 MDHEN and CDR2 SYDVKM. CDR3 length: 14 residues. Trimming stripped 6 bases from V and 1 base from J, with 11 bases between. As DNA, the CDR3 is TGTGCCAGCAGCCTCCGCAGGCGCACAGATACGCAGTATTTT. Encoded protein: CASSLRRRTDTQYF.

The table lists this clonotype with many counts. This chain uses TRBV2 with TRBJ2-5, with 11 positions matching TRBD2. Trimming took 9 bases from V and 1 from J; bases not matched to a gene: 7. Germline-derived CDR1 and CDR2 are SNHLY and FYNNEI. The CDR3 consists of 15 residues. This chain's CDR3 is CARDGLAGSQETQYF. CDR3 bases: TGTGCCAGGGACGGACTAGCGGGTTCCCAAGAGACCCAGTACTTC.

This clonotype was seen repeatedly, ten times or more. The chain uses TRBV28 and TRBJ1-2; possibly TRBD1 for D (6 bases). The CDR3 has 16 residues. CDR1 and CDR2 from the germline V gene are MDHEN and SYDVKM. V was trimmed by 6 bases and J by 0 bases, leaving 17 bases between them. Here the CDR3 DNA reads TGTGCCAGCAGCCACCGGGGGGCAGCTACTAACTATGGCTACACCTTC. Translating it yields CASSHRGAATNYGYTF.

For this clonotype: Being one base from a much bigger clone, this may be a read error. The chain is built from TRBV29-1 and TRBJ1-5; 8 bases are a match to TRBD1. The germline V gene encodes CDR1 SQVTM and CDR2 ANQGSEA. The CDR3 is 13 residues long. CDR3: CIVGQGSNQPQHF. CDR3 nucleotide sequence: TGCATCGTTGGACAGGGAAGCAATCAGCCCCAGCATTTT.

V is TRBV7-9 and J is TRBJ2-7; maybe TRBD1 (7 bases). Germline CDR1 and CDR2: SEHNR and FQNEAQ (reference sequence). The ends were cut back, 5 bases at V and 0 bases at J, with 11 bases in the middle. This CDR3 region has 14 residues. The CDR3 region has the DNA TGTGCCAGCAGCCCGCGGGACAGCTCCTACGAGCAGTACTTC. Translated: CASSPRDSSYEQYF.

This clonotype was detected only a few times. CDR3 DNA: TGTGCCACCCACCTCCATACGGCTAGCACAGATACGCAGTATTTT. Translated, it gives CATHLHTASTDTQYF. This chain links TRBV18 with TRBJ2-3; no definite D call. The CDR3 runs 15 residues. Trimming took off 10 bases at V and 0 bases at J, with 17 bases between the two ends. Germline-derived CDR1 and CDR2 are KGHSH and LQKENI.

The chain carries TRBV4-1 and TRBJ2-1; D is unresolved. Germline V lookup: CDR1 MGHRA, CDR2 YSYEKL. V was cut by 3 bases and J by 3 bases, with 3 bases left in between. The CDR3 is 12 residues long. The CDR3 DNA sequence: TGCGCCAGCAGCCAGGACTACAATGAGCAGTTCTTC. This translates into CASSQDYNEQFF.

This clonotype was seen ten or more times. The rearrangement uses TRBV20-1 and TRBJ2-7; the D gene is possibly TRBD2 (6 bases). Between the trimmed V and J ends, which lost 2 bases and 0 bases, there was a span of 17 bases. CDR3 length equals 16 residues. Germline-derived CDR1 and CDR2 are DFQATT and SNEGSKA (reference sequence). In nucleotides, the CDR3 is TGCAGTGCTAGACCCCTGGCGGGGATTAGCTCCTACGAGCAGTACTTC. Protein sequence: CSARPLAGISSYEQYF.

This clonotype has a count of ten or more. This sequence joins TRBV4-2 and TRBJ2-4; maybe TRBD2 (5 bases). The CDR3 runs 15 residues. Looked up from germline, CDR1 is LGHNA and CDR2 is YNFKEQ. V was clipped by 1 base and J by 9 bases, with 16 bases between them. CDR3 amino acids: CASSQGDREGSIQYF. The CDR3 DNA is TGTGCCAGCAGCCAAGGGGATCGGGAAGGGAGCATTCAGTACTTC.

V is TRBV11-2 and J is TRBJ1-1; D is ambiguous. This CDR3 region has 13 residues. The V gene's germline CDR1 is SGHAT and CDR2 FQNNGV. V lost 5 bases and J lost 0, with 7 bases in between. DNA for the CDR3: TGTGCCAGCAGCAACCAGGTGAACACTGAAGCTTTCTTT. This translates into CASSNQVNTEAFF.

This chain uses TRBV3-1 with TRBJ2-1; 9 nucleotides match TRBD2. Unmatched junction bases numbered 5, after V lost 4 bases and J lost 7 bases. Germline loops: CDR1 LGHDT, CDR2 YNNKEL (reference sequence). This CDR3 region has 14 residues. CDR3 in amino acids: CASSLKRGVNEQFF. DNA of the CDR3: TGTGCCAGCAGCCTTAAGCGGGGGGTAAATGAGCAGTTCTTC.

This clonotype was recorded at least ten times. One end of the junction fails to match germline, which may point to a read error. The chain is built from TRBV28 and TRBJ1-4, with D unclear. This CDR3 region has 17 residues. Germline loops: CDR1 MDHEN, CDR2 SYDVKM. CDR3 DNA: TGTGCCAGCAGTACAATGTGGACGGAAGCCCTTCGAGAAACACTGTTTTTT. It codes for CASSTMWTEALRETLFF.

This clonotype has ten or more counts. The chain joins TRBV14 to TRBJ2-7, with no clear D. Germline CDR1 reads SGHDN; CDR2 reads FVKESK. The CDR3 spans 13 residues. The ends were cut back, 4 bases at V and 6 bases at J, with 13 bases in the middle. The DNA for the CDR3 is TGTGCCAGCAGCCTAGGAGTCCTCTCCGAGCAGTACTTC. The encoded protein is CASSLGVLSEQYF.